This record covers a single T cell receptor beta chain. Its antigen remains unknown. Method: immunoSEQ multiplex PCR; TCRdb's copy keeps in-frame clones and lacks some. The sample lists about 110,000 clones; about nine tenths were seen once. The sample is drawn from a study of PD-1 blockade in classical Hodgkin lymphoma. Time point specified: cycle 4 day 1 (C4D1), after 6 weeks of nivolumab. Each of the patients experienced relapse following autologous stem cell transplantation, and their brentuximab vedotin exposure differed. The CDR3 extends over 14 amino acids. Germline trimming cut 6 bases from V and 5 bases from J; bases unmatched to any gene: 8. CDR1 and CDR2 (germline): WNHNN, SYGVQD (reference sequence). Broader study findings: Exclusion applied to patients who initiated nivolumab less than 1 year following ASCT. Baseline TCR diversity was reportedly lower in newly diagnosed patients than in healthy donors. It was reported as lower still in relapsed/refractory patients.

The starting material was peripheral blood mononuclear cells (PBMCs), obtained before the fourth cycle of nivolumab. This chain connects TRBV10-1 to TRBJ2-5, with TRBD2 identical over 8 bases. This receptor was identified in a human donor with classical Hodgkin lymphoma. As DNA, the CDR3 is TGCGCCAGCAGCAAACTAGCGGCGACGGAGACCCAGTACTTC. This gives the protein CASSKLAATETQYF.